One sample yielded the 4 T cell receptor beta chains listed below, sequenced in a study of blood T cell repertoires in COVID-19. Using immunoSEQ multiplex PCR, the repertoire was profiled, and TCRdb retains in-frame clones only, with some absent. The sample shows 150,000 or so clones, roughly nine tenths of them seen only once. Specimen: peripheral blood. These receptor sequences come from a woman between 65 and 79 years old with acute or convalescent COVID-19.

V gene TRBV27 combines with J gene TRBJ1-5; 9 nucleotides align to TRBD1. The junction had 6 bases not matched to a gene; V was cut back by 3 bases and J by 6 bases. The CDR3 consists of 15 residues. CDR1 is MNHEY and CDR2 is SMNVEV in the germline V gene (reference sequence). This CDR3 is CASSFAQGAGQPQHF. DNA of the CDR3: TGTGCCAGCAGTTTCGCACAGGGGGCCGGTCAGCCCCAGCATTTT.

V is TRBV5-1 and J is TRBJ1-1; possible D gene TRBD1, 6 bases. The CDR3 contains 14 residues. The V end was cut by 2 bases, the J end by 3 bases, with 11 bases between. The germline gives CDR1 SGHRS, CDR2 YFSETQ. Here the CDR3 DNA reads TGCGCCAGCAGCTTTGCCAGGGGAGACACTGAAGCTTTCTTT. Translating gives CASSFARGDTEAFF. The entire variable domain, with the rest obtained from reference TRBV5-1 and TRBJ1-1, is as follows: KAGVTQTPRYLIKTRGQQVTLSCSPISGHRSVSWYQQTPGQGLQFLFEYFSETQRNKGNFPGRFSGRQFSNSRSEMNVSTLELGDSALYLCASSFARGDTEAFFGQGTRLTVV.

The genes are TRBV4-3 and TRBJ1-1; 8 bases map to TRBD1. The CDR3 covers 14 residues. Germline V lookup: CDR1 LGHNA, CDR2 YSLEER. Losses at the gene ends were 4 bases for V and 8 bases for J; bases not matched to a gene: 9. The CDR3 sequence: CASSRDRSSPEAFF. In DNA form, the CDR3 reads TGCGCCAGCAGCCGGGACAGGAGCTCTCCGGAAGCTTTCTTT.

This sequence joins TRBV4-2 and TRBJ2-1; 11 positions match TRBD2. V lost 0 bases and J lost 15; bases outside the gene matches: 10. The germline V gene encodes CDR1 LGHNA and CDR2 YNFKEQ. The CDR3 consists of 15 residues. The CDR3 nucleotides are TGTGCCAGCAGCCAAGAGTTTAGCGGGGGGGTAAACCGGTTCTTC. Translation gives CASSQEFSGGVNRFF.